This T cell receptor beta chain was retrieved from a study of blood T cell repertoires in COVID-19. For the study at large: Acute and convalescent COVID-19 specimens originated in the United States, Italy and Spain. From T cells, B-cell-depleted T cells, or PBMCs came the material, which was cDNA or gDNA.

Germline V lookup: CDR1 SGHRS, CDR2 YFSETQ. V was clipped by 0 bases and J by 11 bases, with 14 bases between them. The CDR3 has 13 residues. Original analysis: Estimated nucleated cell counts came from reference gene primer amplification. Sequenced by immunoSEQ multiplex PCR; TCRdb stores in-frame clones only, minus some. D and trimming were read from the DNA, whereas the V and J calls and clone size are those reported in that table. The table records some 350,000 clones, 85% to 90% of them present only once. The chain couples TRBV5-1 to TRBJ1-1; D is unclear. The sequence derives from a woman in her forties or fifties with COVID-19, enrolled during active disease. Sequencing was done on a sample of peripheral blood. CDR3 sequence: CASSLEAAGRAFF. For the CDR3, the DNA is TGCGCCAGCAGCTTGGAGGCAGCAGGTCGGGCTTTCTTT. The full variable domain, its missing parts supplied by reference TRBV5-1 and TRBJ1-1, is KAGVTQTPRYLIKTRGQQVTLSCSPISGHRSVSWYQQTPGQGLQFLFEYFSETQRNKGNFPGRFSGRQFSNSRSEMNVSTLELGDSALYLCASSLEAAGRAFFGQGTRLTVV.